The T cell receptor (beta chain) described here comes from a study of control samples from healthy donors and cancer patients. Germline V lookup: CDR1 MNHEY, CDR2 SVGEGT. The CDR3 totals 18 residues. J gave up 3 bases and V 5 bases, and 14 bases lay outside the gene matches. TCRdb keeps only in-frame clones here, not all; method: immunoSEQ multiplex PCR. The profile shows approximately 130,000 clones, about 89% of them singletons. The chain has TRBV6-2 or TRBV6-3 and TRBJ2-2, with TRBD1 identical over 8 bases. The TCR was taken from a man aged 50-60 years in good health. The sample consisted of blood. This chain's CDR3 is CASSQIKPGQAYTGELFF. DNA of the CDR3: TGTGCCAGCAGTCAAATAAAACCGGGACAGGCATACACCGGGGAGCTGTTTTTT.